The clone carrying this T cell receptor (beta chain) was observed a handful of times. These data belong to a study of blood T cell repertoires in COVID-19. Libraries were prepared by immunoSEQ multiplex PCR; TCRdb keeps only in-frame clonotypes and omits some of them. The sample has about 280,000 clones, 65% to 90% seen once; the top ten hold about an eighth. The specimen sequenced was peripheral blood. This clonotype was sampled from a human donor in a cohort sampled during active COVID-19.

This CDR3 is CASIGTSNTEAFF. The DNA for the CDR3 is TGTGCCAGCATCGGGACTTCGAACACTGAAGCTTTCTTT. The chain uses TRBV28 and TRBJ1-1; a weak D match, TRBD1 (5 bases). The CDR3 consists of 13 residues. V was trimmed by 7 bases and J by 1 base, leaving 10 bases between them. Per the germline V gene, CDR1 is MDHEN and CDR2 is SYDVKM.